Listed below are T cell receptor beta chains from one sample, sequenced in a study of T cell responses to AZD1222 COVID-19 vaccine. Measured with immunoSEQ multiplex PCR; TCRdb has only the in-frame clones, and not every one. The repertoire holds 150,000 or so clones, with approximately 90% as singletons. The sequences come from peripheral blood, collected on day 0 of AZD1222 vaccination. These receptor sequences come from an adult in good health. CDR3s include the opening cysteine and the closing phenylalanine or tryptophan. The order of the fields is clone size, J gene, V gene, D gene, CDR3 protein, CDR3 DNA. The D gene is left open where the match is weak. Clone size, where shown, is once, few, many, or a class for clones that have expanded.

>.|TRBJ2-3|TRBV28|.
CASGGQPGADTQYF
TGTGCCAGCGGTGGACAGCCGGGAGCAGATACGCAGTATTTT
>.|TRBJ2-5|TRBV7-2|.
CASSLIPPGGALETQYF
TGTGCCAGCAGCTTAATCCCGCCAGGCGGGGCCCTTGAGACCCAGTACTTC
>.|TRBJ1-2|TRBV15|TRBD1
CATSRDRKPGTGGYTF
TGTGCCACCAGCAGAGATCGGAAACCTGGGACAGGTGGCTACACCTTC
>.|TRBJ1-5|TRBV12-3/TRBV12-4|.
CASSHSWGNPQHF
TGTGCCAGCAGCCACTCGTGGGGAAACCCCCAGCATTTT
>.|TRBJ2-7|TRBV24-1|.
CATSDFSRSEQYF
TGTGCCACCAGTGATTTCAGTAGGAGCGAGCAGTACTTC
>.|TRBJ2-3|TRBV9|.
CASSVGRTDTQYF
TGTGCCAGCAGCGTAGGCCGGACAGATACGCAGTATTTT
>.|TRBJ1-2|TRBV6-5|TRBD1
CASSSPDRDNYGYTF
TGTGCCAGCAGTTCCCCGGACAGGGATAACTATGGCTACACCTTC
>.|TRBJ2-1|TRBV5-1|TRBD1
CASSLGQGAFSQYNEQFF
TGCGCCAGCAGCTTGGGACAGGGGGCTTTCTCCCAGTACAATGAGCAGTTCTTC
>.|TRBJ2-2|TRBV5-6|.
CASSLGTPYTGELFF
TGTGCCAGCAGCTTGGGAACGCCCTACACCGGGGAGCTGTTTTTT
>.|TRBJ1-2|TRBV19|TRBD1
CASSILFEGQGNNYGYTF
TGTGCCAGTAGTATTCTCTTCGAGGGACAGGGAAATAACTATGGCTACACCTTC
>.|TRBJ2-1|TRBV5-1|.
CASSWGHSYNEQFF
TGCGCCAGCAGCTGGGGCCACTCCTACAATGAGCAGTTCTTC
>.|TRBJ2-7|TRBV30|.
CACSPGPPPYEQYF
TGTGCCTGTTCTCCGGGACCTCCCCCTTACGAGCAGTACTTC
>.|TRBJ2-7|TRBV28|.
CASSLSGPGEQYF
TGTGCCAGCAGTTTATCAGGGCCGGGCGAGCAGTACTTC
>.|TRBJ1-3|TRBV28|.
CASSLFRQGPLSGNTIYF
TGTGCCAGCAGTTTATTTCGTCAGGGTCCTCTCTCTGGAAACACCATATATTTT
>.|TRBJ2-7|TRBV28|.
CASSLASARSYEQYF
TGTGCCAGCAGTTTAGCTAGCGCAAGATCCTACGAGCAGTACTTC
>.|TRBJ1-5|TRBV7-8|.
CASSWEVGINQPQHF
TGTGCCAGCAGCTGGGAAGTGGGAATCAATCAGCCCCAGCATTTT
>few|TRBJ1-1|TRBV19|.
CASSNRVRMNTEAFF
TGTGCCAGTAGTAACCGGGTGAGGATGAACACTGAAGCTTTCTTT
>.|TRBJ2-6|TRBV7-3|.
CASSLTVLDPTHSGANVLTF
TGTGCCAGCAGCTTAACGGTCCTCGACCCCACCCACTCTGGGGCCAACGTCCTGACTTTC
>.|TRBJ2-1|TRBV7-2|.
CASRRGFSYNEQFF
TGTGCCAGCCGGAGGGGGTTCTCCTACAATGAGCAGTTCTTC
>.|TRBJ1-4|TRBV4-1|.
CASSQAGQGEKLFF
TGCGCCAGCAGCCAGGCCGGGCAGGGTGAAAAACTGTTTTTT
>.|TRBJ1-2|TRBV21-1|.
CASSKLDSHYGYTF
TGTGCCAGCAGCAAATTAGACAGTCACTATGGCTACACCTTC
>.|TRBJ2-7|TRBV11-2|TRBD2
CASTTTSGSYEQYF
TGTGCCAGCACCACAACTAGCGGATCCTACGAGCAGTACTTC
>.|TRBJ1-2|TRBV4-1|.
CASSQQDTTYGYTF
TGCGCCAGCAGCCAACAAGACACTACCTATGGCTACACCTTC
>.|TRBJ1-4|TRBV11-2|.
CASSSPGRNYNEKLFF
TGTGCCAGCAGCTCCCCGGGGCGGAATTATAATGAAAAACTGTTTTTT
>.|TRBJ2-7|TRBV5-1|.
CASSYDGMDEQYF
TGCGCCAGCAGTTATGACGGTATGGACGAGCAGTACTTC
>.|TRBJ1-5|TRBV28|TRBD1
CASNGLTPGQNQPQHF
TGTGCCAGCAACGGGCTAACCCCGGGACAGAATCAGCCCCAGCATTTT
>.|TRBJ2-2|TRBV7-2|.
CASSSHTGELFF
TGTGCCAGCAGCTCCCACACCGGGGAGCTGTTTTTT
>.|TRBJ2-2|TRBV7-3|.
CASSLHGPKNTGELFF
TGTGCCAGCAGCTTACACGGGCCCAAAAACACCGGGGAGCTGTTTTTT
>.|TRBJ1-6|TRBV7-2|.
CASSLVGASYNSPLHF
TGTGCCAGCAGCTTAGTGGGGGCGAGCTATAATTCACCCCTCCACTTT
>.|TRBJ2-2|TRBV6-6|.
CASRRGEAGGELFF
TGTGCCAGCAGGAGAGGGGAAGCGGGCGGGGAGCTGTTTTTT
>.|TRBJ1-5|TRBV6-5|.
CASTQPEGYNQPQHF
TGTGCCAGCACCCAACCCGAGGGATACAATCAGCCCCAGCATTTT
>.|TRBJ2-7|TRBV9|TRBD1
CASSTQGESSYEQYF
TGTGCCAGCAGTACACAGGGGGAAAGCTCCTACGAGCAGTACTTC
>.|TRBJ2-7|TRBV7-9|TRBD1
CASSSGTGGSEQYF
TGTGCCAGCAGCTCGGGGACAGGGGGCTCCGAGCAGTACTTC